This TCR beta chain was sequenced during a study of PD-1 blockade in classical Hodgkin lymphoma. Noted time point: cycle 4 day 1 (C4D1), after six to seven weeks of nivolumab. Patients all relapsed after autologous stem cell transplantation, and there was variation in brentuximab vedotin exposure. Negative magnetic selection isolated CD4+ T cells from thawed PBMCs. Note on this clone: Its antigen is not identified.

Sequencing was performed with immunoSEQ multiplex PCR; in TCRdb, only in-frame clones are kept and a portion is missing. The sample contains 15,000 or so clones, about nine tenths of which appear only once. CDR1 and CDR2 (germline): SGHTA, FQGTGA. Trimming pared 1 base from V and 0 bases from J, leaving 6 bases between. The length of the CDR3 is 15 residues. Study-level findings and limits: A significant rise in TCR diversity was seen by C4D1 for CD4+ cells but not for CD8+ cells. Reports indicated that newly diagnosed patients had lower baseline TCR diversity than healthy donors did.

The gene calls are TRBV7-3 and TRBJ2-2, with no clear D. The source of this sequence is a human donor with classical Hodgkin lymphoma. The sequences come from CD4+ T cells from blood, collected before the fourth cycle of nivolumab. CDR3 sequence (DNA): TGTGCCAGCAGCTTAAGCCCTGCGAACACCGGGGAGCTGTTTTTT. Its protein product is CASSLSPANTGELFF.